Listed below are T cell receptor beta chains from one sample, sequenced in a study of shared clonotypes between healthy human individuals. Produced via immunoSEQ multiplex PCR; TCRdb's table is partial and in-frame only. The sample has over 2 million clones; 95% are singletons. The sample was naive CD4+ T cells sorted from blood. The source is a man between 18 and 29 years old in good health. Each CDR3 is given with its conserved first and last residue. The D gene is left open where the match is weak. Expanded clones get a size class; other rows say once, few or many, or leave the size out.

J | V | D | size | DNA | CDR3
TRBJ1-5 | TRBV27 | TRBD1 | few | TGTGCCAGCAGTCGCGGGACAGGGGGTCAGCCCCAGCATTTT | CASSRGTGGQPQHF
TRBJ1-3 | TRBV9 | - | once | TGTGCCAGCAGCGTAGAGGCGGGTATCTCTGGAAACACCATATATTTT | CASSVEAGISGNTIYF
TRBJ1-2 | TRBV5-5 | - | - | TGTGCCAGCAGCTCGCAACCACAGGGTGGCGGCTACACCTTC | CASSSQPQGGGYTF
TRBJ1-6 | TRBV27 | - | - | TGTGCCAGCCGCGGGGGGGGTTCCGTCTATAATTCACCCCTCCACTTT | CASRGGGSVYNSPLHF
TRBJ1-6 | TRBV2 | TRBD1 | - | TGTGCCAGCAACCCCGGGACAGTTAATTCACCCCTCCACTTT | CASNPGTVNSPLHF
TRBJ2-3 | TRBV7-2 | - | - | TGTGCCAGCAGCTTAACCGGGGGCCAGGGAGATACGCAGTATTTT | CASSLTGGQGDTQYF
TRBJ2-2 | TRBV4-2 | TRBD1 | - | TGTGCCAGCAGCCAAGATTGGGACAGGGCGGTATCCGGGGAGCTGTTTTTT | CASSQDWDRAVSGELFF
TRBJ1-1 | TRBV6-6 | - | - | TGTGCCAGCAGCGAAACAGGGCCGAACACTGAAGCTTTCTTT | CASSETGPNTEAFF
TRBJ1-1 | TRBV5-1 | - | - | TGCGCCAGCAGCCCGGGACGACCAAACACTGAAGCTTTCTTT | CASSPGRPNTEAFF
TRBJ2-5 | TRBV5-6 | - | - | TGTGCCAGCAGCTTGGCGAGGGGGGGCCGAGAGACCCAGTACTTC | CASSLARGGRETQYF
TRBJ2-2 | TRBV5-1 | - | - | TGCGCCAGCAGCTTGCAAGGGCCCCACGGGGGAACCGGGGAGCTGTTTTTT | CASSLQGPHGGTGELFF